This T cell receptor (beta chain) was observed in a study of blood T cell repertoires in COVID-19. Looking at the study overall: Samples taken during acute and convalescent COVID-19 were collected in the United States, Italy and Spain.

The V and J ends lost 3 bases and 2 bases, in that order; junction bases with no gene match: 4. Looked up from germline, CDR1 is MGHRA and CDR2 is YSYEKL. The CDR3 sequence is 16 residues long. Assay: immunoSEQ multiplex PCR; the TCRdb copy retains only in-frame clones and omits some. The sample shows 350,000 or so clones, around 87% of them seen only once. Sequenced input: peripheral blood. This chain links TRBV4-1 with TRBJ2-5, with 12 bases aligning to TRBD2. This clonotype was sampled from a woman aged 30 to 39 with COVID-19, enrolled during active disease. The CDR3 spells CASSHLLAGGQETQYF. The CDR3 region has the DNA TGCGCCAGCAGCCATCTACTAGCGGGAGGACAAGAGACCCAGTACTTC.